This T cell receptor beta chain was identified in a study of vaccination and CD4 T cells after COVID-19. Germline loops: CDR1 SGHVS, CDR2 FQNEAQ. The CDR3 is 15 amino acids. V was clipped by 1 base and J by 0 bases, with 9 bases between them. This clonotype turned up a few times. No antigen is known for it. Treatment: approximately 11-day PBMC culture with coronavirus spike peptide pools or control peptides (ViraFEST assay). The collection of CD4+ T cells from the unexposed donor took place before the COVID-19 pandemic (2011-2018). The study sequenced cultured CD4+ T cell DNA using the Oncomine TCR Beta short-read assay. DNA came from CD4+ T cells after culture. In TCRdb, the PCR reads were re-called with MiXCR into one record per CDR3 protein. The sample holds about 6,800 distinct CDR3 sequences, around 35% seen once.

This receptor was identified in a human donor in good health. The genes are TRBV7-8 and TRBJ2-5; unclear D gene. Source material: CD4+ T cells from blood, cultured in vitro. CDR3 bases: TGTGCCAGCAGCTTAGGTCACGGGTACCAAGAGACCCAGTACTTC. Protein sequence: CASSLGHGYQETQYF.